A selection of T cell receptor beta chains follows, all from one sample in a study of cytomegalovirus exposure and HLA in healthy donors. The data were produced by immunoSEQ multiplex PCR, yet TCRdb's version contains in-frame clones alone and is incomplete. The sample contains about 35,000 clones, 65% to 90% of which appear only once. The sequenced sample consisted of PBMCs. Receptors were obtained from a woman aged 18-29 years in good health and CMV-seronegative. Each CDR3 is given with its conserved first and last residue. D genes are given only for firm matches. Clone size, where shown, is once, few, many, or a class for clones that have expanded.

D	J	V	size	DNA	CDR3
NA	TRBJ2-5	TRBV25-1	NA	TGTGCCAGCAGTGATAGTCAGGGGCAAGAGACCCAGTACTTC	CASSDSQGQETQYF
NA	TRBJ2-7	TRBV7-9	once	TGTGCCAGCAGCATGACAGTCTCCTACGAGCAGTACTTC	CASSMTVSYEQYF
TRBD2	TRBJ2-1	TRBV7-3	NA	TGTGCCAGCAGCCGGCAAGGGAGCCTAGCGGAAGAGCAGTTCTTC	CASSRQGSLAEEQFF
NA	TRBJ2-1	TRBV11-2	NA	TGTGCCAGCAGCTTAGGCGGGGACTCCTACAATGAGCAGTTCTTC	CASSLGGDSYNEQFF
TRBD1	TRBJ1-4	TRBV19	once	TGTGCCAGTAGTATAGTTTGGACAGGGGCTGAAAAACTGTTTTTT	CASSIVWTGAEKLFF
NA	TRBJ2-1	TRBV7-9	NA	TGTGCCAGCAGCCTCGCGGAGCAGTTCTTC	CASSLAEQFF
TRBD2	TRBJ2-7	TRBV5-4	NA	TGTGCCAGCAGCCCCGGGACTAGCGGTACCTACGAGCAGTACTTC	CASSPGTSGTYEQYF
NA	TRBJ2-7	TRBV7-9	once	TGTGCCAGCGGACTCCTTACCTACGAGCAGTACTTC	CASGLLTYEQYF
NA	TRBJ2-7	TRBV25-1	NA	TGTGCCAGCAGTTTATCAACGGGAGTACGCGAGCAGTACTTC	CASSLSTGVREQYF
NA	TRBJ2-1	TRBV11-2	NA	TGTGCCAGCAGCTCACAGTACAATGAGCAGTTCTTC	CASSSQYNEQFF
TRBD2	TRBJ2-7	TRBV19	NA	TGTGCCAGCAAAAGGGAGGGAGGGGACTACGAGCAGTACTTC	CASKREGGDYEQYF
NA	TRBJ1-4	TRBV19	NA	TGTGCCAGTAGTATCCCGGACAGCACTAAACTGTTTTTT	CASSIPDSTKLFF
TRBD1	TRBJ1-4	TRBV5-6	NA	TGTGCCAGCAGCCCAGGGGGCGTAAATGAAAAACTGTTTTTT	CASSPGGVNEKLFF
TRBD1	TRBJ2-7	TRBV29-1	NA	TGCAGCGTTCTACCGGACAGGGTAGGGGAGCAGTACTTC	CSVLPDRVGEQYF
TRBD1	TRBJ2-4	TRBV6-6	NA	TGTGCCAGCAGCAAACATGGGACAGGGGAAGACATTCAGTACTTC	CASSKHGTGEDIQYF
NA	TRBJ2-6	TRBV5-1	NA	TGCGCCAGCAGCTTGTTTAGCGGAAATACTGGGGCCAACGTCCTGACTTTC	CASSLFSGNTGANVLTF
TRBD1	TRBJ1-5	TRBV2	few	TGTGCCAGCACCAGGACAGGGCGAAATCAGCCCCAGCATTTT	CASTRTGRNQPQHF
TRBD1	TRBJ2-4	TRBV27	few	TGTGCCAGCAGTTCACAGGGGAACATTCAGTACTTC	CASSSQGNIQYF
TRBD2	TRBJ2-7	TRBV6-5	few	TGTGCCAGCAGTTACTACACGGCTAGCGGGAGCTACGAGCAGTACTTC	CASSYYTASGSYEQYF
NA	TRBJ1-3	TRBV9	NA	TGTGCCAGCAGCGTAGATGGGAGGTCAGGAAACACCATATATTTT	CASSVDGRSGNTIYF
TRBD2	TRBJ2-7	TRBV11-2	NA	TGTGCCAGCAGCTTAGAGAGCGGGGGGGCTGAAGAGCAGTACTTC	CASSLESGGAEEQYF
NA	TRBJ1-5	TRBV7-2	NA	TGTGCCAGCAGCTTAGAAGCAGGTTACAATCAGCCCCAGCATTTT	CASSLEAGYNQPQHF
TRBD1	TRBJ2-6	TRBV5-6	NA	TGTGCCAGCAGCTTAATGGGACAGGGGATCTCTGGGGCCAACGTCCTGACTTTC	CASSLMGQGISGANVLTF
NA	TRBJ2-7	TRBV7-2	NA	TGTGCCAGCAGCTTATCGCGGGACTCCTACGAGCAGTACTTC	CASSLSRDSYEQYF
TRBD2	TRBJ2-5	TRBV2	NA	TGTGCCAGCAGTGAAGTACTAGCGAGGGAGGAAGAGACCCAGTACTTC	CASSEVLAREEETQYF
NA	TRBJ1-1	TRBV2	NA	TGTGCCAGCAGTGCGGTACACAGAAACACTGAAGCTTTCTTT	CASSAVHRNTEAFF
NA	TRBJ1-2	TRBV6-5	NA	TGTGCCAGCAGTTACCCCACAGGGTATGGCTACACCTTC	CASSYPTGYGYTF
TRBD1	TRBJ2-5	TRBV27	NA	TGTGCCAGCAGTCACAGGGGAACGGAAATAGAGACCCAGTACTTC	CASSHRGTEIETQYF
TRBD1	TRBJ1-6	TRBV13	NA	TGTGCCAGCAGCTCCGACAGGGGGCTAGGTGATTCACCCCTCAACTTT	CASSSDRGLGDSPLNF
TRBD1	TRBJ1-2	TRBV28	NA	TGTGCCAGCAGGCAGACAGGGAGCGCTAACTATGGCTACCCCTTC	CASRQTGSANYGYPF
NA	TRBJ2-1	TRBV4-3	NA	TGCGCCAGCAGCCAAGCCTCAGCGGCGACATCCTACAATGAGCAGTTCTTC	CASSQASAATSYNEQFF
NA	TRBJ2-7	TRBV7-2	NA	TGTGCCACCTCCAGGGGCTACGAGCAGTACTTC	CATSRGYEQYF
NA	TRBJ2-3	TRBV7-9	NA	TGTGCCAGCGGACGTCAGGGTAGAACAGATACGCAGTATTTT	CASGRQGRTDTQYF
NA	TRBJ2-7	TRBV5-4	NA	TGTGCCAGCAGCCCCAACGCGCCCGGGACTTGGGGAAGCGGGCAGTACTTC	CASSPNAPGTWGSGQYF
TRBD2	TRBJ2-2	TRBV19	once	TGTGCCAGTAGTAACCAGCGGGGAGGGACCGGGGAGCTGTTTTTT	CASSNQRGGTGELFF
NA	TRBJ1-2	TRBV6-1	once	TGTGCCAGCAGTGAAGATGGCGGATACTATGGCTACACCTTC	CASSEDGGYYGYTF
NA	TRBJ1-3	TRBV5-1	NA	TGCGCCAGCAGCTTGGGATTTCTCAGGTGGGGAGAAGGGACTGGAAACACCATATATTTT	CASSLGFLRWGEGTGNTIYF
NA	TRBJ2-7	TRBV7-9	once	TGTGCCAGCAGCTTGGTTCCGGGATCCCCCTACGAGCAGTACTTC	CASSLVPGSPYEQYF
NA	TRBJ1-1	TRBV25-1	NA	TGTGCCAGCAGTGGGCCCGGGGTCGGAGCTTTCTTT	CASSGPGVGAFF